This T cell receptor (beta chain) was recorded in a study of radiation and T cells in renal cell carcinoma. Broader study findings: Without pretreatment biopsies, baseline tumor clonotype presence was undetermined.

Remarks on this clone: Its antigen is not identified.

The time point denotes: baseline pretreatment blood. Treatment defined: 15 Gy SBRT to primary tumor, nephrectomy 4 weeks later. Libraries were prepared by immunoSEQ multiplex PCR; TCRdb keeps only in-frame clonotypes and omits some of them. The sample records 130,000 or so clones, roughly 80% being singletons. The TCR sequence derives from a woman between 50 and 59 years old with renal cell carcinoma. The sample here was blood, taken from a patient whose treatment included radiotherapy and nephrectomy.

CDR3 in DNA: TGTGCCTGGAGCCGGACAGGAAGGAACATTCAGTACTTC. Translating it yields CAWSRTGRNIQYF. The genes are TRBV30 and TRBJ2-4, with 7 bases that match TRBD1. This CDR3 contains 13 residues. The germline CDR1 and CDR2 sequences are GTSNPN and SVGIG (reference sequence). The trim removed 3 bases at V and 7 bases at J, leaving 6 bases unmatched.